The subject of this entry is one T cell receptor (beta chain). Its antigen remains unidentified. These data are taken from a study of long-term antiretroviral therapy in people with HIV. Study outcomes and limitations: The ART regimens used between the mid-2000s and the late 2010s may be less effective than current ones. Following ART, diversity rose but still fell short of transplant donor controls. All time points showed a repertoire dominated by clones expanded before ART.

Assay version v3.0 of immunoSEQ was used, and it was run at survey level. Profiled with immunoSEQ multiplex PCR; TCRdb holds only in-frame clones, not every one. The table lists tens of thousands of clones, about 80% of them singletons, with 5.5% to 8.5% in the top ten. The receptor was derived from a man aged 35 to 55 with HIV. The specimen was unsorted PBMCs, collected 0.3 years after starting antiretroviral therapy.

CDR3 loop: CASREGGSGGYTF. CDR3 in DNA: TGTGCCAGCAGGGAGGGGGGTTCTGGGGGCTACACCTTC. The chain recombines TRBV27 with TRBJ1-2; a possible D gene is TRBD1 (6 bases). This CDR3 contains 13 residues. The ends were cut back, 6 bases at V and 8 bases at J, with 16 bases in the middle. The germline gives CDR1 MNHEY, CDR2 SMNVEV (reference sequence).